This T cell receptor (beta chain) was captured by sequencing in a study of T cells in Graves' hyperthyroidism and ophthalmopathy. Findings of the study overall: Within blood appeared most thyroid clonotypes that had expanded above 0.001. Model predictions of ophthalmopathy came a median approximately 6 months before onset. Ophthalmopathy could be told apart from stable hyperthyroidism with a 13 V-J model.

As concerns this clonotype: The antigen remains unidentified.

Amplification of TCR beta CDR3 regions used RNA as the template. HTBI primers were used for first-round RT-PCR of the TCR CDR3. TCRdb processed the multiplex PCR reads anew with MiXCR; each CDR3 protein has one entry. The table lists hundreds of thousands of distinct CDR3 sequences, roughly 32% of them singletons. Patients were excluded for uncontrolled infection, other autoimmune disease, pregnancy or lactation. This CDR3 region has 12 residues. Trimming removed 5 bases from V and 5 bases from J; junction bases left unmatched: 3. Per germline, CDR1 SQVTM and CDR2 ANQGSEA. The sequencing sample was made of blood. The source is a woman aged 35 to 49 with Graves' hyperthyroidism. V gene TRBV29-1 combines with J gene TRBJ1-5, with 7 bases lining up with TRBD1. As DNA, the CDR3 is TGCAGCGTTCGGACAGGCGATCAGCCCCAGCATTTT. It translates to CSVRTGDQPQHF. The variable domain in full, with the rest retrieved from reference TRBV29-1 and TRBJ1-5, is SAVISQKPSRDICQRGTSLTIQCQVDSQVTMMFWYRQQPGQSLTLIATANQGSEATYESGFVIDKFPISRPNLTFSTLTVSNMSPEDSSIYLCSVRTGDQPQHFGDGTRLSIL.